These T cell receptor beta chains were read from a single sample in a study of blood T cell repertoires in COVID-19. Clones were read by immunoSEQ multiplex PCR, and TCRdb kept only the in-frame ones, dropping some. The table records about 260,000 clones, 88% of them present only once. The source material was peripheral blood. The receptors shown here come from a woman aged 70 to 79 with COVID-19, enrolled during active disease. Both conserved end residues are part of each CDR3. The D gene is left open where the match is weak. A row's size may be missing; if present it is once, few, many or a size class.

TRBV24-1	NA	TRBD1	TRBJ2-3	TGTGCCACCAGTGATTTGCGACTGACAGGGCCCACAGATACGCAGTATTTT	CATSDLRLTGPTDTQYF
TRBV5-5	NA	TRBD1	TRBJ1-5	TGTGCCAGCAGCTTGGCCGGGACAGGGCCTGGGCCCCAGCATTTT	CASSLAGTGPGPQHF
TRBV24-1	NA	TRBD1	TRBJ2-1	TGTGCCACCAGCGGACAGGGGGCGTGGGAGCAGTTCTTC	CATSGQGAWEQFF
TRBV3-1/TRBV3-2	NA	NA	TRBJ2-7	TGTGCCAGCAGCCAAGGGCGGTCACATTCCTACGAGCAGTACTTC	CASSQGRSHSYEQYF
TRBV9	NA	TRBD2	TRBJ2-5	TGTGCCAGCAGCACCGGGACTAGCGGATTACAAGAGACCCAGTACTTC	CASSTGTSGLQETQYF
TRBV28	NA	TRBD1	TRBJ1-1	TGTGCCAGCAGTGGGACAGGGGTTTGGACTGAAGCTTTCTTT	CASSGTGVWTEAFF
TRBV5-4	once	NA	TRBJ2-5	TGTGCCAGCAGCCCACGGTCAGGCGGGGAAGAGACCCAGTACTTC	CASSPRSGGEETQYF
TRBV3-1/TRBV3-2	NA	NA	TRBJ2-1	TGTGCCAGCAGCGCGGACTATTACAATGAGCAGTTCTTC	CASSADYYNEQFF
TRBV30	once	NA	TRBJ2-3	TGTGCCTGGAGTGTGGGCGGGAGCACAGATACGCAGTATTTT	CAWSVGGSTDTQYF
TRBV7-2	NA	NA	TRBJ1-5	TGTGCCAGCAGCTTAATAAGAGAAGATCAGCCCCAGCATTTT	CASSLIREDQPQHF
TRBV7-9	NA	TRBD1	TRBJ2-3	TGTGCCAGCAGCTCCGGACAGGTTCGCACAGATACGCAGTATTTT	CASSSGQVRTDTQYF
TRBV15	NA	TRBD1	TRBJ1-4	TGTGCCACCAGAACCGGGACAGCAACTAATGAAAAACTGTTTTTT	CATRTGTATNEKLFF
TRBV14	few	TRBD1	TRBJ1-6	TGTGCCAGCAGCAGAACGGACAGGATGTGGTATTCACCCCTCCACTTT	CASSRTDRMWYSPLHF
TRBV5-1	NA	NA	TRBJ1-6	TGCGCCAGCAGCTTGTTGGGGGGGAACTCACCCCTCCACTTT	CASSLLGGNSPLHF
TRBV3-1/TRBV3-2	once	NA	TRBJ2-5	TGTGCCAGCAGCCAATCTTTGGAGACCCAGTACTTC	CASSQSLETQYF
TRBV2	NA	TRBD1	TRBJ1-5	TGTGCCAGCAGTGAGGGGACAGGGGTCCCCAATCAGCCCCAGCATTTT	CASSEGTGVPNQPQHF
TRBV19	NA	NA	TRBJ2-2	TGTGCCAGTAGTATAGGGAGGACCGGGGAGCTGTTTTTT	CASSIGRTGELFF
TRBV11-3	NA	TRBD1	TRBJ2-7	TGTGCCAGCAGCTTCCGGGACAGGGCCTACGAGCAGTACTTC	CASSFRDRAYEQYF
TRBV19	NA	TRBD1	TRBJ1-5	TGTGCCAGTAGTATTATGACAGGGGGGATCAATCAGCCCCAGCATTTT	CASSIMTGGINQPQHF
TRBV3-1/TRBV3-2	NA	NA	TRBJ1-1	TGTGCCAGCAGCCAAGGAGGGCTCATGAACACTGAAGCTTTCTTT	CASSQGGLMNTEAFF
TRBV11-3	NA	NA	TRBJ1-5	TGTGCCAGCAGCATCTCACAGGGACAGCCCCAGCATTTT	CASSISQGQPQHF
TRBV9	NA	NA	TRBJ2-7	TGTGCCAGCAGCGCAAACCCGGGACTCTCTGTCAGCAACGAGCAGTACTTC	CASSANPGLSVSNEQYF
TRBV12-5	NA	TRBD1	TRBJ2-2	TGTGCTAGTGGTTTGGCTCCGGGACAGGGAGGAACCGGGGAGCTGTTTTTT	CASGLAPGQGGTGELFF